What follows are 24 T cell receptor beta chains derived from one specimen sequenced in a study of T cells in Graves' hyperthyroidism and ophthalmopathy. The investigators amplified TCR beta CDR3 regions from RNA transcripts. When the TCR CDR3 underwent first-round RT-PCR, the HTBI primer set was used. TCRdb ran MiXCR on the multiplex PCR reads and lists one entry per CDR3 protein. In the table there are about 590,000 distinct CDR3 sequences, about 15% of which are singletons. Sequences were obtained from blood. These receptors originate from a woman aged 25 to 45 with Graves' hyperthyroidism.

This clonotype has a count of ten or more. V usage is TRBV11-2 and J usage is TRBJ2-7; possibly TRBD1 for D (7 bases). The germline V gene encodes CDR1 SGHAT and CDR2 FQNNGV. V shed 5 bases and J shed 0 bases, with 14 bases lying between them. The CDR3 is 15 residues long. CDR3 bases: TGTGCCAGCAGCGCGGGACAGTCGAGCTCCTACGAGCAGTACTTC. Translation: CASSAGQSSSYEQYF.

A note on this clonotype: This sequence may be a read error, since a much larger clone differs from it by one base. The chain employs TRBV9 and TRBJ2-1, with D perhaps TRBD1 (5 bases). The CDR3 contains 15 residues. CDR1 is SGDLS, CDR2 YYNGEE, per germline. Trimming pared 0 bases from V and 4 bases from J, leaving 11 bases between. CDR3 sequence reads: CASSVAPGPYNEQFF. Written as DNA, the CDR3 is TGTGCCAGCAGCGTAGCTCCAGGGCCTTACAATGAGCAGTTCTTC. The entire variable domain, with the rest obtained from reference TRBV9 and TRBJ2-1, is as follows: DSGVTQTPKHLITATGQRVTLRCSPRSGDLSVYWYQQSLDQGLQFLIQYYNGEERAKGNILERFSAQQFPDLHSELNLSSLELGDSALYFCASSVAPGPYNEQFFGPGTRLTVL.

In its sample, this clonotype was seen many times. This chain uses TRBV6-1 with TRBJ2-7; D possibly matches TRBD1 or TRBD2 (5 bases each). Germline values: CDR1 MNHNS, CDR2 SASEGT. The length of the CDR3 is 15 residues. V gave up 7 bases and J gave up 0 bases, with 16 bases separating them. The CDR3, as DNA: TGTGCCAGCAACCTCGGGACCGCCAGCTCCTACGAGCAGTACTTC. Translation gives CASNLGTASSYEQYF.

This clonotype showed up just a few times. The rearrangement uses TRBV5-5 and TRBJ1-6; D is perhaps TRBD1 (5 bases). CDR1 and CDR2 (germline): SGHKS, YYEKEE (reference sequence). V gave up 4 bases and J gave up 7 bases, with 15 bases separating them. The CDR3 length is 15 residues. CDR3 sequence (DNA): TGTGCCAGCAGCGGCCAGGGTACCGGAAATTCACCCCTCCACTTT. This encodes CASSGQGTGNSPLHF. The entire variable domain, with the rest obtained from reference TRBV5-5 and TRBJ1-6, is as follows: DAGVTQSPTHLIKTRGQQVTLRCSPISGHKSVSWYQQVLGQGPQFIFQYYEKEERGRGNFPDRFSARQFPNYSSELNVNALLLGDSALYLCASSGQGTGNSPLHFGNGTRLTVT.

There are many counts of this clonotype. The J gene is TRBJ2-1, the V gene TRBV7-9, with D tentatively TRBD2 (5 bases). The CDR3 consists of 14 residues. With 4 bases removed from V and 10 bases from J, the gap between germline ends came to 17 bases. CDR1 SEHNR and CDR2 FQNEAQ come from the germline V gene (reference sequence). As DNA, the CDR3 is TGTGCCAGCAGCTCCGGCGGGTTTGGCGGGGAGCAGTTCTTC. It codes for CASSSGGFGGEQFF. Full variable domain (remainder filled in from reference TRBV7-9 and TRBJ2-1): DTGVSQNPRHKITKRGQNVTFRCDPISEHNRLYWYRQTLGQGPEFLTYFQNEAQLEKSRLLSDRFSAERPKGSFSTLEIQRTEQGDSAMYLCASSSGGFGGEQFFGPGTRLTVL.

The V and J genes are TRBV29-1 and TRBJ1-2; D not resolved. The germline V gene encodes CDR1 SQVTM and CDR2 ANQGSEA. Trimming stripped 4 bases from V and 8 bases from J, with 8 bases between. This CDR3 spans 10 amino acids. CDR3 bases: TGCAGCGTTGGTGAAAAGGGCTACACCTTC. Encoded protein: CSVGEKGYTF.

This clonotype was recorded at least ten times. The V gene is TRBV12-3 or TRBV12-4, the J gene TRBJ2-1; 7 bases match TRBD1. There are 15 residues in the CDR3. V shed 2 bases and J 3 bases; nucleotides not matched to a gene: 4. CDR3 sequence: CASSLYGTDYNEQFF. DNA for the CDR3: TGTGCCAGCAGTTTATATGGGACAGACTACAATGAGCAGTTCTTC.

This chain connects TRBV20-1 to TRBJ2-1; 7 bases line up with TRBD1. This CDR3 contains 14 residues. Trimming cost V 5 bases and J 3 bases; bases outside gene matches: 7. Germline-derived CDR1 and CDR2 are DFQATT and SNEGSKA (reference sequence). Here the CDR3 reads CSASTGTDYNEQFF. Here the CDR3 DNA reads TGCAGTGCTTCAACCGGGACAGACTACAATGAGCAGTTCTTC.

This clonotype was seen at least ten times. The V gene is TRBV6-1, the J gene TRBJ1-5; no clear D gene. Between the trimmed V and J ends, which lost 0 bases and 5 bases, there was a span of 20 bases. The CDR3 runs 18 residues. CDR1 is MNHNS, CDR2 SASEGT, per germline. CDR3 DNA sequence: TGTGCCAGCAGTGAAGCAAGAGGGTGGATTAAGGGCTATCAGCCCCAGCATTTT. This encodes CASSEARGWIKGYQPQHF.

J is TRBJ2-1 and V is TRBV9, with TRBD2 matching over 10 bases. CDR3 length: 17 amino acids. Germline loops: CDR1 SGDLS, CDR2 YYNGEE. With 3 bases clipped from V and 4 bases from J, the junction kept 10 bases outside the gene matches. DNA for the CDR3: TGTGCCAGCAGCGGACAGCGGGAGGGTTCGTTGTACAATGAGCAGTTCTTC. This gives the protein CASSGQREGSLYNEQFF.

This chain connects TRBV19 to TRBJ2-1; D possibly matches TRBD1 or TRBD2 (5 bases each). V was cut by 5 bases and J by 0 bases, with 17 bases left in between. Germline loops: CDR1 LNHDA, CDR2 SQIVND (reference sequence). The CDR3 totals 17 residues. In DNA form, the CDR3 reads TGTGCCAGTAGTCTACGCCCCGGGACCTACTCCTACAATGAGCAGTTCTTC. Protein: CASSLRPGTYSYNEQFF. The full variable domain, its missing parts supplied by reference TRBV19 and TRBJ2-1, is DGGITQSPKYLFRKEGQNVTLSCEQNLNHDAMYWYRQDPGQGLRLIYYSQIVNDFQKGDIAEGYSVSREKKESFPLTVTSAQKNPTAFYLCASSLRPGTYSYNEQFFGPGTRLTVL.

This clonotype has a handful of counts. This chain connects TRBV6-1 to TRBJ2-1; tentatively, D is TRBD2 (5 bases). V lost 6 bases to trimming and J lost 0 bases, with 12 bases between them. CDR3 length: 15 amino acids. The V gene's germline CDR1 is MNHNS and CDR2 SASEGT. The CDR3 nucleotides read TGTGCCAGCAGCAGAGACTATAGCTCCTACAATGAGCAGTTCTTC. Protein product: CASSRDYSSYNEQFF.

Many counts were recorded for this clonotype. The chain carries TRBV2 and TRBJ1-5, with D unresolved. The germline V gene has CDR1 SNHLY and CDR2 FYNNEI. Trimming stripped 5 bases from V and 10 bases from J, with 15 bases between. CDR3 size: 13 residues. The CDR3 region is CASSYSGLEPQHF. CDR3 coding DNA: TGTGCCAGCAGTTACAGCGGACTTGAACCCCAGCATTTT.

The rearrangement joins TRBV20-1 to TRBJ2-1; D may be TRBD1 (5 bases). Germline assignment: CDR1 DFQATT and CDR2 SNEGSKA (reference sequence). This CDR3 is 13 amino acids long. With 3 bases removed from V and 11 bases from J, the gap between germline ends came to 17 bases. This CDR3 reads CSARVQVDSKQFF. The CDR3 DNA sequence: TGCAGTGCTAGGGTACAGGTTGACAGTAAGCAGTTCTTC.

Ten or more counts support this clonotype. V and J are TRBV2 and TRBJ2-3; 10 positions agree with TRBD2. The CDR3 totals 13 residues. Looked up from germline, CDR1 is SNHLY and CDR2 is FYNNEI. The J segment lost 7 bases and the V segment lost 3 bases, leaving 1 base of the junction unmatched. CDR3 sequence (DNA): TGTGCCAGCAGTGAGACTAGCGGGTATACGCAGTATTTT. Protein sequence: CASSETSGYTQYF.

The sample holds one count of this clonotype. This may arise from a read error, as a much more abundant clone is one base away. The CDR3 sequence is CASSLMRSSSGYTF. The CDR3 bases are TGTGCCAGCAGCTTAATGCGCAGCTCGTCGGGCTACACCTTC. The rearrangement links TRBV12-3 or TRBV12-4 to TRBJ1-2; D is uncertain. The V end was cut by 6 bases, the J end by 8 bases, with 19 bases between. The CDR3 spans 14 residues.

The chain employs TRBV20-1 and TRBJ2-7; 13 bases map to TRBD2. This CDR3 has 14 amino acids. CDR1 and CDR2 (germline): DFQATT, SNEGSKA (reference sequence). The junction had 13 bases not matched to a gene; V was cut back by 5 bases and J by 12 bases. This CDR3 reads CSASGTSGRDDRYF. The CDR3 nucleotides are TGCAGTGCTTCGGGTACTAGCGGGAGGGACGACCGGTACTTC.

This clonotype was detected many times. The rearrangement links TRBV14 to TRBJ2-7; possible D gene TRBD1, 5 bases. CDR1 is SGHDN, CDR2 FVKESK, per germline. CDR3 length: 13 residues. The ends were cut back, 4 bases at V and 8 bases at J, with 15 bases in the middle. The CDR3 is CASSLLRGLQQYF. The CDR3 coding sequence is TGTGCCAGCAGCCTCCTAAGGGGATTGCAGCAGTACTTC.

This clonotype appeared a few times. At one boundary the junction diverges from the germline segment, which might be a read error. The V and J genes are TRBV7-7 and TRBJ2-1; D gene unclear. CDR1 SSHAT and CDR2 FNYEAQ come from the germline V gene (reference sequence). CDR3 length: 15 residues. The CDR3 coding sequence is TGTGCTAGCAGCTCCCCGTTGGCAGTTTACAATGAGCAGTTCTTC. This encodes CASSSPLAVYNEQFF.

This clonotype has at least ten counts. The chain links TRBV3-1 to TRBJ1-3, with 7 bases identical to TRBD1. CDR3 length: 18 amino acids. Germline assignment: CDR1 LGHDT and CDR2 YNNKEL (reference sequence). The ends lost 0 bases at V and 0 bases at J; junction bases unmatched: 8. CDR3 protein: CASSQDYGRGISGNTIYF. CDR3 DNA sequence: TGTGCCAGCAGCCAAGATTACGGCAGGGGGATCTCTGGAAACACCATATATTTT.

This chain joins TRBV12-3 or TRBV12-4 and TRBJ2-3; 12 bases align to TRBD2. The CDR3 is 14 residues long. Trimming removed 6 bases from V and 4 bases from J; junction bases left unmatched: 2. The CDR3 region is CASRLAGGADTQYF. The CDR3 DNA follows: TGTGCCAGCAGACTAGCGGGAGGTGCAGATACGCAGTATTTT.

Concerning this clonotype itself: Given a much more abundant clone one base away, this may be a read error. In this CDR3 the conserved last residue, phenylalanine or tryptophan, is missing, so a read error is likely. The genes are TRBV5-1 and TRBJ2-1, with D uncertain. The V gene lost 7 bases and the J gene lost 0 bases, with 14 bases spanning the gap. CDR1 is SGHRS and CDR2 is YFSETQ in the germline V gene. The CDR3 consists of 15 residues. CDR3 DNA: TGCGCCAGCGCCGCCGACACTCCCTCCTACAATGAGCAGTTCCTC. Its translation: CASAADTPSYNEQFL.

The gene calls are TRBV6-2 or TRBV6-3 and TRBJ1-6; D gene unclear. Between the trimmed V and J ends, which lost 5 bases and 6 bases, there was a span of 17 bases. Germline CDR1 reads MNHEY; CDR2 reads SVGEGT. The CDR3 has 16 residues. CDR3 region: CASSNGPDWGNSPLHF. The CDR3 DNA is TGTGCCAGCAGTAACGGACCTGATTGGGGTAATTCACCCCTCCACTTT.

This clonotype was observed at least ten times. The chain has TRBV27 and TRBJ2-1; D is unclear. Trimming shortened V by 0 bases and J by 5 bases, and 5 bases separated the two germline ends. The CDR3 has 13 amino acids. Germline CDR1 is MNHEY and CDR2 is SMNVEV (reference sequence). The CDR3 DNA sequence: TGTGCCAGCAGTTTATCGCTCGACAATGAGCAGTTCTTC. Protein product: CASSLSLDNEQFF.